The sequence of this T cell receptor (beta chain) was determined in a study of blood T cell repertoires in COVID-19. Study-wide background: Italy, Spain and the United States were the sources of the convalescent and acute COVID-19 samples.

Participant-given clinical history determined each cohort assignment. In the study's own analysis: Estimates of nucleated cell counts were drawn from the amplification of reference gene primers. The repertoire was sequenced with immunoSEQ multiplex PCR; TCRdb's copy has only in-frame clones and lacks some. V, J and clone size derive from that table, while D and trimming were established from the DNA sequence. The data show about 220,000 clones, around 85% seen once. V was clipped by 7 bases and J by 3 bases; unmatched bases: 5. The CDR3 has 14 amino acids. The sequenced sample consisted of PBMCs or T cells enriched from blood (not recorded which). The V call is TRBV23-1, the J call TRBJ2-2, with 7 bases lining up with TRBD1. TRBV23-1 is known as an ORF, though its function is uncertain. The origin of this receptor is a woman aged 40 to 50 with acute COVID-19. The CDR3 loop reads CASITGDDTGELFF. CDR3 sequence (DNA): TGCGCCAGCATTACAGGGGACGACACCGGGGAGCTGTTTTTT.